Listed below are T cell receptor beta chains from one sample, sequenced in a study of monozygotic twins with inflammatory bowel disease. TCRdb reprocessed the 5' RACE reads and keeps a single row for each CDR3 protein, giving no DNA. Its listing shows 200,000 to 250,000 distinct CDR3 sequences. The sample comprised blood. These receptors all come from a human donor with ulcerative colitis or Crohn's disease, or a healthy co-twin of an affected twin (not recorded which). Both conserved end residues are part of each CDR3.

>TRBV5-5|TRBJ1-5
CASSFSPGGVNQPQHF
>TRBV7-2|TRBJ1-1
CASSVQGRNTEAFF
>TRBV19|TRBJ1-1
CASSRYLNTEAFF
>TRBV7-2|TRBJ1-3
CASSITYSGNTIYF
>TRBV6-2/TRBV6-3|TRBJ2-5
CASSSRGIFAGDQETQYF
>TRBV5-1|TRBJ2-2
CASSLQESGNTGELFF
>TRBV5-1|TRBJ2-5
CASSSGLGQETQYF
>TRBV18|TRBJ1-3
CASSPGRPSSGNTIYF
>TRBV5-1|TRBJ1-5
CASSATGGVQPQHF
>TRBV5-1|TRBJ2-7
CASSLVVGYEQYF
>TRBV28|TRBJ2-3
CASSFSPQGSTDTQYF
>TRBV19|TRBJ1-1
CASSPFGGTEAFF
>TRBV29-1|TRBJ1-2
CSVRDGSVGYTF